This TCR beta chain was obtained from a study of shared clonotypes between healthy human individuals. Across the study: The cohort comprised a couple of women and three men. Their ages spanned 18 to 49 years. Regarding the study as a whole: Sampling covered blood only; tissue repertoires likely differ.

Several immunoSEQ 96-well plates shared each subset's DNA, each plate a replicate. Here immunoSEQ multiplex PCR was the method, and the copy in TCRdb shows in-frame clones only, minus some. The table records some 2,000,000 clones, approximately 96% of them present only once. The CDR3 loop spans 14 amino acids. J lost 4 bases, V lost 0 bases, and 2 bases had no gene match. The germline V gene has CDR1 SGHRS and CDR2 YFSETQ. With respect to this clone: Its antigen is currently unknown. Distinct nucleotide sequences in the sample also encode this CDR3.

This TCR came from a young man in good health. The material sequenced was naive CD4+ T cells sorted from blood. As for subset: CD45RA+ positively selected. This chain connects TRBV5-1 to TRBJ2-7, with TRBD2 identical over 9 bases. The CDR3 loop reads CASSLGGREYEQYF. Here the CDR3 DNA reads TGCGCCAGCAGCTTGGGCGGGAGGGAGTACGAGCAGTACTTC.